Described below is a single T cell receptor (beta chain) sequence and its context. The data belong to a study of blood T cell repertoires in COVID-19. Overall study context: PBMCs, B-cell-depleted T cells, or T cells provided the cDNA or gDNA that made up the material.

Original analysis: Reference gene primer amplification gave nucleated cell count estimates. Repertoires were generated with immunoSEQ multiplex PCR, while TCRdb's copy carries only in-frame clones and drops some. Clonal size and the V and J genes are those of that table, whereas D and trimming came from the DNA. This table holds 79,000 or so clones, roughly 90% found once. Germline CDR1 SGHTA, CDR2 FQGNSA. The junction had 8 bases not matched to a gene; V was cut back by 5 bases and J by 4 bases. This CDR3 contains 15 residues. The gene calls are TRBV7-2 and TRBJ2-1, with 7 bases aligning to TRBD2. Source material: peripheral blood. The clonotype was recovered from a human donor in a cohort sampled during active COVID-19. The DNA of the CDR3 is TGTGCCAGCAGCCCCCGCGGGGGAGCTTACAATGAGCAGTTCTTC. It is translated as CASSPRGGAYNEQFF.